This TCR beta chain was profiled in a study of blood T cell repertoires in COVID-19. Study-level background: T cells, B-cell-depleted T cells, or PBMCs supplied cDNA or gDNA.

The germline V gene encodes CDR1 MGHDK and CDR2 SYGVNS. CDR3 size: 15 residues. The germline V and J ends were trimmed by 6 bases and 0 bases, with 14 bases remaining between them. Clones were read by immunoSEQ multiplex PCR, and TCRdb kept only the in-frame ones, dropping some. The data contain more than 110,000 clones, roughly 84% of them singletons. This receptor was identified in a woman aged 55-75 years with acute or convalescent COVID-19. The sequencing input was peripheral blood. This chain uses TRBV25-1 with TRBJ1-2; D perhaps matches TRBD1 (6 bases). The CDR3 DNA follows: TGTGCCAGCAGCAATCAGGGGATACCTAACTATGGCTACACCTTC. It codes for CASSNQGIPNYGYTF.